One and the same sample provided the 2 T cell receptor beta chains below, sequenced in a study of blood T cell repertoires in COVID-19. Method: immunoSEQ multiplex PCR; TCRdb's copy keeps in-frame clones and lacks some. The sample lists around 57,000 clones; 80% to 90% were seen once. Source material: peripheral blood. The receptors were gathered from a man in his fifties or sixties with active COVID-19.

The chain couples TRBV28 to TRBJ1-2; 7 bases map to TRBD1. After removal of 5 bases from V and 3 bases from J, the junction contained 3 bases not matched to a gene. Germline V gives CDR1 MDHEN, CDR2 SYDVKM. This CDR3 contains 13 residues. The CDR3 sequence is CASSVGTDYGYTF. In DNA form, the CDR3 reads TGTGCCAGCAGTGTCGGGACAGACTATGGCTACACCTTC.

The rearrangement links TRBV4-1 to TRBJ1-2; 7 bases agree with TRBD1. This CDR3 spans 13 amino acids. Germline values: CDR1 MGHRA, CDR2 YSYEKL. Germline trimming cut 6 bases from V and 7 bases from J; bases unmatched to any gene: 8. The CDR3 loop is CASRREGARGYTF. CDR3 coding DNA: TGCGCCAGCAGACGTGAGGGGGCTCGTGGCTACACCTTC.